The 32 T cell receptor beta chains reported below all come from one sample, sequenced in a study of multiple sclerosis patients with progressive multifocal leukoencephalopathy. Regarding time point: about 13 months of natalizumab therapy. Using immunoSEQ multiplex PCR, the repertoire was profiled, and TCRdb retains in-frame clones only, with some absent. Among more than 20,000 clones listed, around 93% were seen once. The source material was PBMCs, sampled from a patient treated with natalizumab. These receptors all come from a man between 25 and 39 years old with multiple sclerosis.

Written as DNA, the CDR3 is TGTGCCAGCAGCACTCGGGACCAAGTCATTCAGTACTTC. The encoded protein is CASSTRDQVIQYF. V usage is TRBV5-6 and J usage is TRBJ2-4; possibly TRBD1 or TRBD2 for D (5 bases each). The CDR3 has 13 amino acids. V lost 4 bases and J lost 9, with 14 bases in between. Germline lookup yields CDR1 SGHDT and CDR2 YYEEEE.

The chain carries TRBV30 and TRBJ2-5; 10 nucleotides agree with TRBD1. Germline CDR1 reads GTSNPN; CDR2 reads SVGIG (reference sequence). The CDR3 runs to 16 residues. Losses at the gene ends were 1 base for V and 2 bases for J; bases not matched to a gene: 7. The CDR3, as DNA: TGTGCCTGGAGTGCTTTCGTGGACAGGGGGCAAGAGACCCAGTACTTC. Translating it yields CAWSAFVDRGQETQYF.

The genes are TRBV19 and TRBJ1-5; TRBD1 matches at 8 bases. V lost 3 bases to trimming and J lost 1 base; unmatched junction nucleotides: 11. The CDR3 covers 18 residues. Germline CDR1 reads LNHDA; CDR2 reads SQIVND (reference sequence). The CDR3 region is CASSIRSGQGASNQPQHF. The CDR3 DNA follows: TGTGCCAGTAGTATTAGGTCCGGGCAGGGGGCGAGCAATCAGCCCCAGCATTTT. Full variable domain (remainder filled in from reference TRBV19 and TRBJ1-5): DGGITQSPKYLFRKEGQNVTLSCEQNLNHDAMYWYRQDPGQGLRLIYYSQIVNDFQKGDIAEGYSVSREKKESFPLTVTSAQKNPTAFYLCASSIRSGQGASNQPQHFGDGTRLSIL.

This chain joins TRBV10-3 and TRBJ2-7; 13 bases match TRBD2. Losses at the gene ends were 2 bases for V and 9 bases for J; bases not matched to a gene: 7. This CDR3 is built from 15 residues. Germline CDR1 and CDR2: ENHRY and SYGVKD. In nucleotides, the CDR3 is TGTGCCATCAGTGAGGGACTAGCGGGAGAAAGGACGCAGTACGTC. This encodes CAISEGLAGERTQYV.

The chain recombines TRBV2 with TRBJ1-2; the D is unclear. The CDR3 is 11 amino acids. V was clipped by 8 bases and J by 4 bases, with 8 bases between them. Per the germline V gene, CDR1 is SNHLY and CDR2 is FYNNEI. The CDR3 DNA sequence: TGTGCCAGCCGTTGGGCCTATGGCTACACCTTC. This codes for CASRWAYGYTF.

The chain uses TRBV30 and TRBJ2-5, with a tentative D call TRBD2 (6 bases). Trimming took off 5 bases at V and 2 bases at J, with 18 bases between the two ends. Germline V gene sequence: CDR1 GTSNPN, CDR2 SVGIG (reference sequence). The CDR3 is 15 residues long. The CDR3 region is CAWSGMALAQETQYF. In DNA form, the CDR3 reads TGTGCCTGGTCCGGCATGGCGCTAGCGCAAGAGACCCAGTACTTC.

This clone was seen once. The chain employs TRBV18 and TRBJ2-1, with a weak D call TRBD2 (7 bases). Trimming shortened V by 3 bases and J by 1 base, and 10 bases separated the two germline ends. Looked up from germline, CDR1 is KGHSH and CDR2 is LQKENI. The CDR3 runs to 15 residues. The CDR3 bases are TGTGCCAGCTCACCGCGGGGGCCTTCCTACAATGAGCAGTTCTTC. Translating it yields CASSPRGPSYNEQFF.

The chain links TRBV29-1 to TRBJ1-2, with 12 bases fitting TRBD1. The trim removed 6 bases at V and 0 bases at J, leaving 5 bases unmatched. From germline, CDR1 is SQVTM and CDR2 ANQGSEA. CDR3 size: 15 residues. CDR3 region: CSVSGTGGSNYGYTF. Here the CDR3 DNA reads TGCAGCGTGTCCGGGACAGGGGGCTCTAACTATGGCTACACCTTC.

The chain combines TRBV5-1 with TRBJ2-1, with 9 bases identical to TRBD2. There are 17 residues in the CDR3. Unmatched junction bases numbered 12, after V lost 4 bases and J lost 4 bases. CDR1 is SGHRS, CDR2 YFSETQ, per germline. DNA for the CDR3: TGCGCCAGCAGCACAGAAGAGCCTAGCGGGATTTACAATGAGCAGTTCTTC. It is translated as CASSTEEPSGIYNEQFF.

The gene calls are TRBV6-1 and TRBJ2-4; TRBD2 agrees at 7 bases. V gave up 2 bases and J gave up 0 bases; unmatched junction bases: 10. The germline V gene encodes CDR1 MNHNS and CDR2 SASEGT. The CDR3 is 18 residues long. CDR3 sequence (DNA): TGTGCCAGCAGTGAAAAAGGGACTACTTCGCTAGCCAAAAACATTCAGTACTTC. It translates to CASSEKGTTSLAKNIQYF.

Comments on this clone: The sample has other DNA sequences that encode this CDR3 too. The chain employs TRBV7-2 and TRBJ2-2; 7 bases map to TRBD2. The CDR3 sequence is 19 residues long. J gave up 0 bases and V 3 bases, and 13 bases lay outside the gene matches. Germline V gene data show CDR1 as SGHTA and CDR2 as FQGNSA. CDR3 nucleotide sequence: TGTGCCAGCAGCTTGAGACGGGGGGTAGCAGCCGCGAACACCGGGGAGCTGTTTTTT. Its protein product is CASSLRRGVAAANTGELFF.

This clone was counted once. The chain uses TRBV4-1 and TRBJ2-4; the D gene could be TRBD1 or TRBD2 (7 bases each). V shed 4 bases and J shed 6 bases, with 16 bases lying between them. Germline lookup yields CDR1 MGHRA and CDR2 YSYEKL. The CDR3 extends over 15 amino acids. CDR3 coding DNA: TGCGCCAGCAGCCTAGCAGCAGGGGGGGGAAACATTCAGTACTTC. It translates to CASSLAAGGGNIQYF.

The chain uses TRBV28 and TRBJ1-3; D is perhaps TRBD1 (5 bases). V lost 4 bases to trimming and J lost 2 bases, with 12 bases between them. The CDR3 extends over 15 amino acids. Germline V gene lookup returns CDR1 MDHEN and CDR2 SYDVKM. CDR3 region: CASSSGTRAGNTIYF. CDR3 DNA: TGTGCCAGCAGTTCAGGGACCAGGGCTGGAAACACCATATATTTT.

The chain has TRBV7-6 and TRBJ2-2; D unresolved. Germline V CDR1 and CDR2: SGHVS, FNYEAQ. The CDR3 spans 13 residues. The ends were cut back, 5 bases at V and 6 bases at J, with 10 bases in the middle. Here the CDR3 DNA reads TGTGCCAGCAGCGCCCGACGAGCCGGGGAGCTGTTTTTT. This translates into CASSARRAGELFF.

J is TRBJ1-3 and V is TRBV18, with 7 bases lining up with TRBD1. The V gene's germline CDR1 is KGHSH and CDR2 LQKENI. The trim removed 3 bases at V and 4 bases at J, leaving 6 bases unmatched. The CDR3 runs to 15 residues. The CDR3 DNA reads as TGTGCCAGCTCACCCATCGCGACAGGGGGAAACACCATATATTTT. Protein: CASSPIATGGNTIYF.

The rearrangement links TRBV5-4 to TRBJ2-7; 10 bases map to TRBD1. The germline gives CDR1 SGHNT, CDR2 YYREEE (reference sequence). J was trimmed by 7 bases and V by 4 bases; bases with no gene match: 11. The CDR3 length is 15 residues. The CDR3 nucleotides read TGTGCCAGCAGCCACCGGGACAGGGGAACCTGGGAGCAGTACTTC. Translating gives CASSHRDRGTWEQYF. Together with reference TRBV5-4 and TRBJ2-7, the CDR3 gives the full variable domain: ETGVTQSPTHLIKTRGQQVTLRCSSQSGHNTVSWYQQALGQGPQFIFQYYREEENGRGNFPPRFSGLQFPNYSSELNVNALELDDSALYLCASSHRDRGTWEQYFGPGTRLTVT.

This sequence joins TRBV21-1 and TRBJ2-7; the table's D call TRBD2 went unverified against the DNA. TRBV21-1 is deemed a pseudogene. This CDR3 is 16 amino acids long. The CDR3 DNA reads TGTGCCAGCAGCAACACCCACGAGAGACTCCACTACGAGCAGTACGTC. Amino acid sequence: CASSNTHERLHYEQYV.

The rearrangement uses TRBV9 and TRBJ2-2; D gene unclear. The CDR3 is made up of 13 amino acids. Trimming stripped 0 bases from V and 4 bases from J, with 4 bases between. Germline loops: CDR1 SGDLS, CDR2 YYNGEE. The CDR3 DNA sequence: TGTGCCAGCAGCGTAGGACCCACCGGGGAGCTGTTTTTT. Amino acid sequence: CASSVGPTGELFF.

The chain links TRBV7-2 to TRBJ1-5; TRBD1 might be the D (6 bases). This CDR3 contains 13 residues. V lost 2 bases and J 7 bases, leaving 9 bases between the germline ends. Germline loops: CDR1 SGHTA, CDR2 FQGNSA. The CDR3 bases are TGTGCCAGCAGCTTAACAGGGTCCCAGCCCCAGCATTTT. Amino acid sequence: CASSLTGSQPQHF.

This sequence joins TRBV5-5 and TRBJ2-2, with TRBD1 as a possible D gene (5 bases). The germline V and J ends were trimmed by 0 bases and 1 base, with 7 bases remaining between them. The CDR3 runs to 15 residues. CDR1 is SGHKS and CDR2 is YYEKEE in the germline V gene (reference sequence). This chain's CDR3 is CASSLDRLNTGELFF. The CDR3 nucleotides are TGTGCCAGCAGCTTGGACAGGCTGAACACCGGGGAGCTGTTTTTT.

In DNA form, the CDR3 reads TGTGCCACCGGGAGGGGGAATGAGCAGTTCTTC. Its protein product is CATGRGNEQFF. V gene TRBV15 combines with J gene TRBJ2-1; D might be TRBD2 (7 bases). CDR1 is LNHNV, CDR2 YYDKDF, per germline (reference sequence). V lost 8 bases and J lost 7, with 9 bases in between. The CDR3 loop spans 11 amino acids.

The chain uses TRBV29-1 and TRBJ2-1; a possible D gene is TRBD1 (6 bases). Trimming removed 8 bases at V and 0 bases at J, with 17 bases between. The CDR3 is 15 amino acids. From germline, CDR1 is SQVTM and CDR2 ANQGSEA. The CDR3 sequence is CSSRGKLGSYNEQFF. In nucleotides, the CDR3 is TGCAGCTCTAGGGGGAAACTGGGCTCCTACAATGAGCAGTTCTTC.

This clone was counted once. The chain uses TRBV7-6 and TRBJ2-1; 8 nucleotides align to TRBD1. Germline V gene data show CDR1 as SGHVS and CDR2 as FNYEAQ. The V segment lost 4 bases and the J segment 5 bases; nucleotides outside the gene matches: 7. CDR3 length: 15 amino acids. The CDR3 protein is CASSSFRDRNNEQFF. CDR3 nucleotides: TGTGCCAGCAGCTCGTTCCGGGACAGGAACAATGAGCAGTTCTTC.

This chain joins TRBV7-5 and TRBJ2-7; the DNA was not used to check the table's D call, TRBD1. TRBV7-5 is designated a pseudogene. The CDR3 extends over 15 amino acids. CDR3 sequence reads: CARSYGTGGRYEQYV. The CDR3 DNA is TGTGCCAGAAGTTACGGGACAGGGGGCAGGTACGAGCAGTACGTC.

The chain carries TRBV27 and TRBJ2-7; D perhaps matches TRBD1 (6 bases). CDR1 is MNHEY, CDR2 SMNVEV, per germline (reference sequence). The CDR3 is made up of 16 amino acids. Trimming removed 0 bases from V and 3 bases from J, with 15 bases in between. The CDR3 DNA follows: TGTGCCAGCAGTTTATCGCAGGGGCGGAGTTTCTACGAGCAGTACTTC. It encodes CASSLSQGRSFYEQYF.

The gene calls are TRBV11-1 and TRBJ2-7; D unclear. CDR1 is SGHAT and CDR2 is FQDESV in the germline V gene (reference sequence). V was pared by 5 bases and J by 2 bases, with 10 bases between. CDR3 length: 13 residues. In nucleotides, the CDR3 is TGTGCCAGCAGCCAGAGGATGGCCTACGAGCAGTACTTC. The encoded protein is CASSQRMAYEQYF.

This chain connects TRBV4-2 to TRBJ2-7; D gene unclear. This CDR3 region has 14 residues. Germline V gene data show CDR1 as LGHNA and CDR2 as YNFKEQ. Trimming left V 3 bases short and J 5 bases short, with 14 bases between. The CDR3 DNA reads TGTGCCAGCAGCCATGGGCCCGTCCTCCACGAGCAGTACTTC. Protein product: CASSHGPVLHEQYF.

V gene TRBV11-2 combines with J gene TRBJ2-1, with 15 bases identical to TRBD2. CDR1 and CDR2 from the germline V gene are SGHAT and FQNNGV. V shed 1 base and J 0 bases; nucleotides not matched to a gene: 4. This CDR3 has 19 amino acids. In DNA form, the CDR3 reads TGTGCCAGCAGCTTAGGAGGGACTAGCGGGAGGAGCTCCTACAATGAGCAGTTCTTC. Encoded protein: CASSLGGTSGRSSYNEQFF.

This chain joins TRBV7-2 and TRBJ2-7, with unresolved D. Trimming cost V 7 bases and J 0 bases, with 13 bases left between them. CDR3 length equals 14 residues. CDR1 and CDR2 from the germline V gene are SGHTA and FQGNSA. The CDR3 region is CASKVGSSSYEQYV. The CDR3 bases are TGTGCCAGCAAAGTCGGATCCAGCTCCTACGAGCAGTACGTC.

This chain joins TRBV6-6 and TRBJ1-4; D is possibly TRBD1 (5 bases). This CDR3 region has 15 residues. With 0 bases removed from V and 3 bases from J, the gap between germline ends came to 8 bases. Germline CDR1 reads MNHNY; CDR2 reads SVGAGI (reference sequence). CDR3 sequence reads: CASSYSGGANEKLFF. DNA for the CDR3: TGTGCCAGCAGTTACTCTGGGGGGGCTAATGAAAAACTGTTTTTT.

About this clone: A read error may account for a junction end that differs from germline. The CDR3 DNA reads as TGTGCTAGCAGCTTTTCTGAAAGCTACGAGCAGTACTTC. This sequence encodes CASSFSESYEQYF. The chain combines TRBV7-7 with TRBJ2-7; D not resolved. This CDR3 region has 13 residues. Germline values: CDR1 SSHAT, CDR2 FNYEAQ (reference sequence). The full variable domain, rest sourced from reference TRBV7-7 and TRBJ2-7, is GAGVSQSPRYKVTKRGQDVTLRCDPISSHATLYWYQQALGQGPEFLTYFNYEAQPDKSGLPSDRFSAERPEGSISTLTIQRTEQRDSAMYRCASSFSESYEQYFGPGTRLTVT.

This chain uses TRBV5-6 with TRBJ1-5, with 10 bases identical to TRBD1. The CDR3 sequence is 15 residues long. In germline, CDR1 is SGHDT, CDR2 YYEEEE. V gave up 0 bases and J gave up 5 bases; unmatched junction bases: 2. In nucleotides, the CDR3 is TGTGCCAGCAGCTTGGTCGGGACAGGGGATCAGCCCCAGCATTTT. It yields the protein CASSLVGTGDQPQHF.